The 3 T cell receptor beta chains below all came from one sample that was sequenced in a study of CD8+CD57+ T cells in acquired aplastic anemia. It was genomic DNA that served as the template for profiling TCR beta VDJ and CDR3. Each CDR3 protein is one row after TCRdb ran MiXCR on the reads. The sample contains 200,000 to 250,000 distinct CDR3 sequences, roughly 35% of which appear only once. Sequencing input: sorted CD4+, CD8+, or CD8+CD57+ T cells (not recorded which) from PBMCs. The receptors originated from a human donor in good health, serving as a control.

The chain couples TRBV5-1 to TRBJ2-7; 8 positions match TRBD1. Unmatched junction bases numbered 9, after V lost 4 bases and J lost 6 bases. CDR1 and CDR2 (germline): SGHRS, YFSETQ. This CDR3 has 14 residues. Here the CDR3 reads CASSGQDRVGEQYF. CDR3 DNA: TGCGCCAGCAGCGGACAGGACAGGGTAGGCGAGCAGTACTTC.

This clonotype was observed at least ten times. V gene TRBV20-1 combines with J gene TRBJ1-1, with unresolved D. Germline V gene data show CDR1 as DFQATT and CDR2 as SNEGSKA (reference sequence). The CDR3 is 13 amino acids. V lost 5 bases and J lost 2, with 12 bases in between. CDR3 nucleotides: TGCAGTGCTGCGAAAGGGCCTAACACTGAAGCTTTCTTT. Translated: CSAAKGPNTEAFF.

This CDR3 reads CASSYSRGGRGNQPQHF. For the CDR3, the DNA is TGTGCCAGCAGTTACTCAAGGGGGGGAAGGGGCAATCAGCCCCAGCATTTT. The V call is TRBV6-6, the J call TRBJ1-5; possible D gene TRBD1, 6 bases. Trimming stripped 0 bases from V and 2 bases from J, with 14 bases between. Germline V lookup: CDR1 MNHNY, CDR2 SVGAGI (reference sequence). This CDR3 region has 17 residues.